This entry lists 6 T cell receptor beta chains sequenced from one sample in a study of T cells after somatic rescue of genetic block. Using immunoSEQ multiplex PCR, the repertoire was profiled, and TCRdb retains in-frame clones only, with some absent. This sample has approximately 71,000 clones, with under 95% found just once. What was sequenced was peripheral blood mononuclear cells (PBMCs). The source of these receptors is a middle-aged man.

This chain connects TRBV9 to TRBJ2-7; D possibly uses TRBD1 or TRBD2 (5 bases each). The CDR3 has 15 residues. Germline CDR1 reads SGDLS; CDR2 reads YYNGEE. V was cut by 3 bases and J by 0 bases, with 13 bases left in between. CDR3 nucleotide sequence: TGTGCCAGCAGCGCCGCCTCGGGGCTCTCCTACGAGCAGTACTTC. This encodes CASSAASGLSYEQYF. The full variable domain, rest sourced from reference TRBV9 and TRBJ2-7, is DSGVTQTPKHLITATGQRVTLRCSPRSGDLSVYWYQQSLDQGLQFLIQYYNGEERAKGNILERFSAQQFPDLHSELNLSSLELGDSALYFCASSAASGLSYEQYFGPGTRLTVT.

This chain links TRBV5-1 with TRBJ2-1; TRBD1 matches at 9 bases. Unmatched junction bases numbered 8, after V lost 4 bases and J lost 6 bases. The CDR3 covers 15 residues. CDR1 is SGHRS, CDR2 YFSETQ, per germline. The CDR3 region has the DNA TGCGCCAGCAGCGGCGGGACAGGGCGGGCCAATGAGCAGTTCTTC. This gives the protein CASSGGTGRANEQFF.

The chain joins TRBV11-2 to TRBJ2-7; the match to TRBD2 covers 12 bases. The V gene's germline CDR1 is SGHAT and CDR2 FQNNGV. The ends lost 5 bases at V and 3 bases at J; junction bases unmatched: 11. The CDR3 runs 17 residues. The CDR3 nucleotides are TGTGCCAGCAGCGCAGGTACCGGGACTAGCGGGCGCTACGAGCAGTACTTC. Protein: CASSAGTGTSGRYEQYF.

V is TRBV28 and J is TRBJ1-6; tentatively, D is TRBD1 (5 bases). The germline gives CDR1 MDHEN, CDR2 SYDVKM. This CDR3 is 15 amino acids long. V lost 5 bases to trimming and J lost 8 bases, with 16 bases between them. CDR3 protein: CASSGPRQGDSPLHF. In nucleotides, the CDR3 is TGTGCCAGCAGTGGACCCCGCCAAGGGGATTCACCCCTCCACTTT.

The chain links TRBV4-2 to TRBJ2-1; 9 positions agree with TRBD2. Looked up from germline, CDR1 is LGHNA and CDR2 is YNFKEQ. Losses at the gene ends were 4 bases for V and 4 bases for J; bases not matched to a gene: 2. This CDR3 is 14 amino acids long. The CDR3 sequence is CASSLGLAYNEQFF. The CDR3 DNA is TGTGCCAGCAGCCTGGGACTAGCTTACAATGAGCAGTTCTTC.

The chain has TRBV7-9 and TRBJ2-3; D is undetermined. This CDR3 is built from 15 residues. CDR1 is SEHNR, CDR2 FQNEAQ, per germline (reference sequence). Trimming stripped 1 base from V and 2 bases from J, with 10 bases between. The CDR3 protein is CASSLGEVPTDTQYF. DNA for the CDR3: TGTGCCAGCAGCTTAGGGGAAGTTCCCACAGATACGCAGTATTTT.